The present entry profiles one T cell receptor (beta chain) with its context. Its antigen remains unknown. This record belongs to a study of PD-1 blockade in classical Hodgkin lymphoma. V lost 4 bases, J lost 8 bases, and 14 bases lay in between. The CDR3 spans 13 residues. The germline V gene has CDR1 MNHEY and CDR2 SMNVEV (reference sequence). Findings and caveats of the study: The study found that TCR diversity rose significantly by C4D1 in CD4+ but not CD8+ cells. For complete responders, baseline diversity was comparable to that of newly diagnosed patients.

Time point specified: cycle 4 day 1 (C4D1), after less than 7 weeks of nivolumab. The patients all showed relapse after autologous stem cell transplantation, while their brentuximab vedotin exposure varied. By magnetic negative selection, CD4+ T cells were purified from thawed PBMCs. The data were produced by immunoSEQ multiplex PCR, yet TCRdb's version contains in-frame clones alone and is incomplete. The sample lists around 25,000 clones; more than 80% were seen once. This sample comprised CD4+ T cells from blood, obtained before the fourth cycle of nivolumab. The clonotype originates from a human donor with classical Hodgkin lymphoma. This chain connects TRBV27 to TRBJ1-2; D remains unclear. The CDR3 loop is CASSSERARGYTF. The CDR3, as DNA: TGTGCCAGCAGTTCGGAGAGGGCTCGGGGCTACACCTTC.